The rows below give T cell receptor beta chains drawn from one sample of a study of blood T cell repertoires in COVID-19. Here immunoSEQ multiplex PCR was the method, and the copy in TCRdb shows in-frame clones only, minus some. The data contain some 180,000 clones, about 85% of them singletons. Sequencing was done on a sample of PBMCs or T cells enriched from blood (not recorded which). Receptors originate from a woman aged 40-49 years in a cohort exposed to, infected with or recovered from COVID-19 (not recorded which). Each CDR3 is given with its conserved first and last residue. Fields, in order: CDR3 length, D gene, V gene, clone size, J gene, CDR3 DNA, CDR3 protein. The D gene is left open where the match is weak. Only part of the rows carry a size: once, few, many, or a class if the clone is expanded.

length: 13
D: TRBD1
V: TRBV2
size: -
J: TRBJ1-2
DNA: TGTGCCAGCAGCGCGGACAGGGGGTCTGGCTACACCTTC
CDR3: CASSADRGSGYTF

length: 13
D: -
V: TRBV9
size: -
J: TRBJ1-1
DNA: TGTGCCAGCAGAGGCGACAGGAACACTGAAGCTTTCTTT
CDR3: CASRGDRNTEAFF

length: 15
D: -
V: TRBV19
size: -
J: TRBJ1-2
DNA: TGTGCCAGTAGTATTGAAAGTTACACCAACTATGGCTACACCTTC
CDR3: CASSIESYTNYGYTF

length: 11
D: -
V: TRBV20-1
size: -
J: TRBJ1-1
DNA: TGCAGTGCTCGTCAGTACACTGAAGCTTTCTTT
CDR3: CSARQYTEAFF

length: 14
D: -
V: TRBV12-2
size: -
J: TRBJ1-1
DNA: TGTGCAAGTCGCCCCAGGGGGCCGAACACTGAAGCTTTCTTT
CDR3: CASRPRGPNTEAFF

length: 14
D: TRBD1
V: TRBV2
size: -
J: TRBJ1-5
DNA: TGTGCCAGCACGCAGGGGGGTAGCAATCAGCCCCAGCATTTT
CDR3: CASTQGGSNQPQHF

length: 15
D: -
V: TRBV23-1
size: -
J: TRBJ1-1
DNA: TGCGCCAGCAGTCAACCTGGGACTCGGGACACTGAAGCTTTCTTT
CDR3: CASSQPGTRDTEAFF

length: 13
D: TRBD1
V: TRBV6-5
size: few
J: TRBJ1-6
DNA: TGTGCCGAGGGGGCGGAGTATAATTCACCCCTCCACTTT
CDR3: CAEGAEYNSPLHF

length: 15
D: TRBD2
V: TRBV28
size: -
J: TRBJ2-2
DNA: TGTGCCAGCAGTTCCATCGGGGGGAAGGTGGGGGAGCTGTTTTTT
CDR3: CASSSIGGKVGELFF

length: 17
D: TRBD1
V: TRBV7-8
size: -
J: TRBJ1-1
DNA: TGTGCCAGCAGCCCACGGACAGGGGAAAGGATGAACACTGAAGCTTTCTTT
CDR3: CASSPRTGERMNTEAFF